This paragraph covers one TCR beta chain sequence. The clone's antigen remains unknown. Within one base of it there is no much larger clone, and no base qualities were kept. This sample is part of a study of T-cell memory formation after mild COVID-19 (dated by TCRdb to the early 2020s). Regarding the research as a whole: Most TCR sequence clusters were specific to one of the two donors. In a couple of donors, T-cell clones that expanded and contracted after mild COVID-19 were tracked by sequencing TCRalpha and TCRbeta repertoires over time. Two young, previously healthy adult volunteers, one female and one male, were included in the cohort.

Instrument on record: Illumina NovaSeq 6000. TCRalpha and TCRbeta cDNA libraries were constructed by 5'RACE with constant-segment primers, with sample barcodes and unique molecular identifiers being introduced. Trizol reagent was used to extract RNA from every sample. Amplification of the libraries took two PCR steps, and the second step added a second sample barcode plus Illumina TruSeq adapters. Sequencing of libraries was performed on an Illumina NovaSeq with 2 x 150 bp paired-end reads. Under the source paper's analysis protocol: With migec v1.2.7, reads were demultiplexed and then collapsed into UMI-guided consensus sequences. With mixcr v2.1.11, UMI consensuses were aligned to TRA and TRB V and J templates and assembled into clonotypes. Clonotypes were classified as expanded or contracted when called significant by both edgeR and NoisET, with noise models trained on biological replicates. For edgeR calls, the cutoffs were a false discovery rate-adjusted p below 0.01 and a log2 fold-change threshold of 1. As an exploratory analysis of dynamics, max-normalized trajectories of the 1000 most abundant clonotypes were examined with PCA combined with hierarchical clustering. The CD4 or CD8 phenotype of responding clones was assigned using the separately sequenced CD4+ and CD8+ repertoires. In-frame beta chains were kept once TCRdb had trimmed the public reads at Q25 with fastp and called clones with MiXCR. Identical CDR3 protein sequences are pooled into one entry, listed with their most common genes and DNA. TCRdb, rather than the study authors, made the V and J calls. A total of 110,000 to 150,000 distinct CDR3 sequences appear in this sample, 11% to 15% of them only once. About 30% of the sample lies in the top ten.

The study at large found these results: Contracting CD4+ clones turned up mainly in the CM and EM memory subsets, whereas EMRA was where CD8+ clones were enriched. The study covered only a couple of mild cases, and larger cohorts including severe cases with pre-infection samples were considered necessary. The second-wave clones that peaked on day 37 were not confirmed to be SARS-CoV-2 specific. Clones contracting from day 15 to 85 had balanced CD4/CD8 phenotypes, while a second wave expanding from day 15 to 37 was biased towards CD4+. Some responding clones were detected in pre-infection memory, which suggested that pre-existing cross-reactive memory T cells had joined the SARS-CoV-2 response.

Including the terminal cysteine and phenylalanine, the CDR3 comprises 12 residues. Only the CDR3 part of the read is kept: 36 bases, read in frame from the first base. Trimming at the junction amounts to 11 bases on V and 7 bases on J, and the germline ends lie 14 bases apart. Via the germline V gene, CDR1 is SGHVS and CDR2 FQNEAQ. Ficoll-Paque density gradient centrifugation was used to isolate PBMCs. The V gene is TRBV7-8 and the J gene is TRBJ2-2; the D gene is possibly TRBD1, with 7 bases matching. Sample: PBMCs or a T cell subset sorted from them (not recorded which). This receptor was identified in an adult woman who had mild COVID-19 (a few samples of this study predate the infection). The sample titles of this study are shuffled in the database, so cell type and time point are left out; the donor was told from shared clones. The bases are TGTGCCGCAGGGGGGCTAGGCGGGGAGCTGTTTTTT. Its product reads: CAAGGLGGELFF.